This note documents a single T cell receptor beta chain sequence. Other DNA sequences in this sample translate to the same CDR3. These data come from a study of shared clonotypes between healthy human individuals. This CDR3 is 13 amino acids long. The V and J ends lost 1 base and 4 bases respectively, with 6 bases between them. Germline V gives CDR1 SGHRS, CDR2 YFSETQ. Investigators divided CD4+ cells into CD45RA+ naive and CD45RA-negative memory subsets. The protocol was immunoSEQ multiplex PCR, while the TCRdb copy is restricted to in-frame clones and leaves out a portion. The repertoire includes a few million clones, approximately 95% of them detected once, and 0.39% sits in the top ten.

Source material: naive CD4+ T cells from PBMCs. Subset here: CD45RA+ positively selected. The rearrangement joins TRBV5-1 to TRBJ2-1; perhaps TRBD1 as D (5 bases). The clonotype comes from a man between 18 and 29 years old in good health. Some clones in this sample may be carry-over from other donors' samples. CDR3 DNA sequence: TGCGCCAGCAGCTTGAACAGGTACAATGAGCAGTTCTTC. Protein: CASSLNRYNEQFF.